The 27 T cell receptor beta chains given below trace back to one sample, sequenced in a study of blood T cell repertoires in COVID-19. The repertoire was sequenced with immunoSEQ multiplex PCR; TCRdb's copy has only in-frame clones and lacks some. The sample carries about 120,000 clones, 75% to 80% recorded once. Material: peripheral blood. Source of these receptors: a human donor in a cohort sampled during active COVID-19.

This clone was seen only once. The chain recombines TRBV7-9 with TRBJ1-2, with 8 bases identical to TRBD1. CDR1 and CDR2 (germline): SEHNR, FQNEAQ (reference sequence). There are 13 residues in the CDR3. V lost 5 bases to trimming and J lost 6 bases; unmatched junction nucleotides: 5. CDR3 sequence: CASSPTGVDGYTF. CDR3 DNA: TGTGCCAGCAGCCCGACAGGGGTGGATGGCTACACCTTC. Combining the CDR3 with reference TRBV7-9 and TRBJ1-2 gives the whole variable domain DTGVSQNPRHKITKRGQNVTFRCDPISEHNRLYWYRQTLGQGPEFLTYFQNEAQLEKSRLLSDRFSAERPKGSFSTLEIQRTEQGDSAMYLCASSPTGVDGYTFGSGTRLTVV.

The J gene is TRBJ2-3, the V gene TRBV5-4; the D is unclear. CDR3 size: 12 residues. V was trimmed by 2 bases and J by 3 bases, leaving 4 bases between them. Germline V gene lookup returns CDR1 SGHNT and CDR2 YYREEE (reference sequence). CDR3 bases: TGTGCCAGCAGCTTTCAGACAGATACGCAGTATTTT. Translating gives CASSFQTDTQYF.

The CDR3 bases are TGTGCCAGCAGCGTGGGGGGGCGGATGTTCAATGAGCAGTTCTTC. It yields the protein CASSVGGRMFNEQFF. The J gene is TRBJ2-1, the V gene TRBV9; maybe TRBD2 (7 bases). Germline V lookup: CDR1 SGDLS, CDR2 YYNGEE. Trimming stripped 2 bases from V and 6 bases from J, with 15 bases between. The CDR3 totals 15 residues.

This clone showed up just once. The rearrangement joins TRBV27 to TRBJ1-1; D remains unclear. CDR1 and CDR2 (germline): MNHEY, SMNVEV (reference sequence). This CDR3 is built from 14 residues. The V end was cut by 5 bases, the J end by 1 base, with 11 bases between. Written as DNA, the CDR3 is TGTGCCAGCAGTCCCTCCGGCGGGAACACTGAAGCTTTCTTT. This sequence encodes CASSPSGGNTEAFF.

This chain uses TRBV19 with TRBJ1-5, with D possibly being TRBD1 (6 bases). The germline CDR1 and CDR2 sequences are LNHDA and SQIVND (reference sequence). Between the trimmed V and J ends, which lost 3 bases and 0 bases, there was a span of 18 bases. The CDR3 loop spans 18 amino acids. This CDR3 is CASSIGWTAPYSNQPQHF. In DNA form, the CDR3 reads TGTGCCAGTAGTATTGGTTGGACAGCCCCTTATAGCAATCAGCCCCAGCATTTT.

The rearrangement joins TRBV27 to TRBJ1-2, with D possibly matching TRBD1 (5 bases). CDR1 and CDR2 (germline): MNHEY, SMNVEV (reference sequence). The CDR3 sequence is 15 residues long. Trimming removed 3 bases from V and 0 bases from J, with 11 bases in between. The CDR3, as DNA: TGTGCCAGCAGTTTCCTGGACACTCCTAACTATGGCTACACCTTC. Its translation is CASSFLDTPNYGYTF.

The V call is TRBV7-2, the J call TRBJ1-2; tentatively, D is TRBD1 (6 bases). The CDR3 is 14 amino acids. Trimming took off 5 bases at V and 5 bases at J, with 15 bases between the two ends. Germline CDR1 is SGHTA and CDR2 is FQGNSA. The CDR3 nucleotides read TGTGCCAGCAGCGTGCAAGGGGGAGGGTATGGCTACACCTTC. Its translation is CASSVQGGGYGYTF. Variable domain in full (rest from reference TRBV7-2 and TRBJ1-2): GAGVSQSPSNKVTEKGKDVELRCDPISGHTALYWYRQSLGQGLEFLIYFQGNSAPDKSGLPSDRFSAERTGGSVSTLTIQRTQQEDSAVYLCASSVQGGGYGYTFGSGTRLTVV.

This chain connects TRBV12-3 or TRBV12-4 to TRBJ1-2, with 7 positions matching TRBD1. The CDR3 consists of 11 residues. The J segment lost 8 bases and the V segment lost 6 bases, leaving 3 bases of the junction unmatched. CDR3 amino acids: CASSYRGGYTF. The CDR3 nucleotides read TGTGCCAGCAGCTACAGGGGAGGCTACACCTTC.

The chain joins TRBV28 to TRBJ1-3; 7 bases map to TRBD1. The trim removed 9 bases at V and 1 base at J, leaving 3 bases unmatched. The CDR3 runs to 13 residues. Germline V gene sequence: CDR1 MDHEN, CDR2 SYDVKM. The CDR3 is CASQTGSGNTIYF. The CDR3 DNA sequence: TGTGCCAGTCAGACAGGGTCTGGAAACACCATATATTTT.

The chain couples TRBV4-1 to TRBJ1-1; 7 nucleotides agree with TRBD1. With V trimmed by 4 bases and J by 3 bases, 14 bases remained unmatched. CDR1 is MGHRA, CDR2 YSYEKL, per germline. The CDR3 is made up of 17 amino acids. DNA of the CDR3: TGCGCCAGCAGCCTAAGAGTGGGGACAGCGTCCGACACTGAAGCTTTCTTT. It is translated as CASSLRVGTASDTEAFF.

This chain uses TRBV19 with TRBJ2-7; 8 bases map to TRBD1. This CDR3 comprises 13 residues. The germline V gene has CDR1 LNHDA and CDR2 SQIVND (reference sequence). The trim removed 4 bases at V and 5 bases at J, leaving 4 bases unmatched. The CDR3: CASSTKQGDEQYF. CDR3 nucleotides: TGTGCCAGTAGTACCAAACAGGGGGACGAGCAGTACTTC.

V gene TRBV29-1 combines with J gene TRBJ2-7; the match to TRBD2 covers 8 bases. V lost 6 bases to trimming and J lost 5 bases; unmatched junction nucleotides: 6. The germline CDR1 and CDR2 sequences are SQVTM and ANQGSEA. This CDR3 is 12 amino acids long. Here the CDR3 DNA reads TGCAGCGTCCCCCGGGGGGGACACGAGCAGTACTTC. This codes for CSVPRGGHEQYF.

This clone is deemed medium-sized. CDR3 residues: CASRPGLVSEQYF. The CDR3 DNA reads TGTGCCAGCAGGCCGGGACTAGTTAGCGAGCAGTACTTC. The rearrangement joins TRBV27 to TRBJ2-7; TRBD2 matches at 8 bases. Germline-derived CDR1 and CDR2 are MNHEY and SMNVEV (reference sequence). After removal of 6 bases from V and 6 bases from J, the junction contained 7 bases not matched to a gene. This CDR3 is built from 13 residues.

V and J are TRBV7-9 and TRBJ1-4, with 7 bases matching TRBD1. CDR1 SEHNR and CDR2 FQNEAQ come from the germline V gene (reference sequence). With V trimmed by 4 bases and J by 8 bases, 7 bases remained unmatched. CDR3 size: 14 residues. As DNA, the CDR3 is TGTGCCAGCAGCTCAGACAGGGCAGTCGAAAAACTGTTTTTT. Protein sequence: CASSSDRAVEKLFF.

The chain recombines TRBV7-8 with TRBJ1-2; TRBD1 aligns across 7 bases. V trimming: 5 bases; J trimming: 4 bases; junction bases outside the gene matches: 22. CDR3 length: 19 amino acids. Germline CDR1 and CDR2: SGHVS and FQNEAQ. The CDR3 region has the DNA TGTGCCAGCAGCCCCAGGGGCCGGGACAGTCTTCTACTCCGCTATGGCTACACCTTC. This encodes CASSPRGRDSLLLRYGYTF.

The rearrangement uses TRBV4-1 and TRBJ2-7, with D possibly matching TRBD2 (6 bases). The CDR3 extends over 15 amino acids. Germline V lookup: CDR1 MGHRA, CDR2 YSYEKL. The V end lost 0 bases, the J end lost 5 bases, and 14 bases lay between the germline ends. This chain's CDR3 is CASSQDGGILDEQYF. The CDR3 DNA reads TGCGCCAGCAGCCAAGATGGAGGGATTTTGGACGAGCAGTACTTC.

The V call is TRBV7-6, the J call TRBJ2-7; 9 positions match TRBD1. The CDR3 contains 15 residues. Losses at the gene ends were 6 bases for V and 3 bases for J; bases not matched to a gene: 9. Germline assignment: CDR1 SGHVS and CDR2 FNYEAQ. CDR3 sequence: CASSSGLDRGYEQYF. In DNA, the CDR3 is TGTGCCAGCAGTTCAGGGCTGGACAGGGGCTACGAGCAGTACTTC.

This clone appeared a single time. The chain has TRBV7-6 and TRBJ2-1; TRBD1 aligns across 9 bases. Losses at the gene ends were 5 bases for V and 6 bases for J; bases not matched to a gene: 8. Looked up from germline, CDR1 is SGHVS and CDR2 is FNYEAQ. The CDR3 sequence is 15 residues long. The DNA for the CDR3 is TGTGCCAGCAGCCCAGGGACAGGGTGGGGCAATGAGCAGTTCTTC. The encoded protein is CASSPGTGWGNEQFF.

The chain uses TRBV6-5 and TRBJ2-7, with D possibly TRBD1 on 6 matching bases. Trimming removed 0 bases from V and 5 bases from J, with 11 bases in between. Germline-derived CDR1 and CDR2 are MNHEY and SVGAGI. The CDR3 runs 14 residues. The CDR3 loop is CASSYSRTVNEQYF. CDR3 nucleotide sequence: TGTGCCAGCAGTTACTCGAGGACAGTAAACGAGCAGTACTTC.

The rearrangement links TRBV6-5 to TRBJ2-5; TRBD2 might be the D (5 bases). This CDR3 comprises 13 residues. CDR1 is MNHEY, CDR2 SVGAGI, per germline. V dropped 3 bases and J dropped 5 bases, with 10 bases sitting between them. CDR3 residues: CASSYGRGETQYF. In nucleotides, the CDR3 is TGTGCCAGCAGTTATGGCCGAGGGGAGACCCAGTACTTC.

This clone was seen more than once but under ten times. CDR3 in DNA: TGTGCCAGCAGTTCTACAGGGGCCTCCTACGAGCAGTACTTC. Its translation is CASSSTGASYEQYF. V and J are TRBV27 and TRBJ2-7, with 7 bases identical to TRBD1. Germline CDR1 and CDR2: MNHEY and SMNVEV (reference sequence). Trimming at V came to 4 bases and at J to 0 bases, leaving 3 bases not matched to a gene. CDR3 length equals 14 residues.

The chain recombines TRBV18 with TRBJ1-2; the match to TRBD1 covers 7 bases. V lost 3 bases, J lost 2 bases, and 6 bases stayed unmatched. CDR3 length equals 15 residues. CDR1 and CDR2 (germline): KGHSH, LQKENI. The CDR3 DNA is TGTGCCAGCTCACCCGCTGGGACAGACAACTATGGCTACACCTTC. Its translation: CASSPAGTDNYGYTF.

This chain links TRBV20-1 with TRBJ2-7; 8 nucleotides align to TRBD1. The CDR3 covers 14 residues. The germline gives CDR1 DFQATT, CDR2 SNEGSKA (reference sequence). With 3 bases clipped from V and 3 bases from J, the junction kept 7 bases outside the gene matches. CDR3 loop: CSASGGQGFYEQYF. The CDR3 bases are TGCAGTGCTAGTGGCGGACAGGGCTTCTACGAGCAGTACTTC.

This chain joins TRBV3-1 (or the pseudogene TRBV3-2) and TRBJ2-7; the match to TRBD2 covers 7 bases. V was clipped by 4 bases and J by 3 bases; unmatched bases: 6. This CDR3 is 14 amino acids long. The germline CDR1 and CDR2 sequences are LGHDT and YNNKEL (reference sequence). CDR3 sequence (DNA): TGTGCCAGCAGCCTAACCGGGACTAACTACGAGCAGTACTTC. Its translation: CASSLTGTNYEQYF.

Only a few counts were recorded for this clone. CDR3 nucleotides: TGTGCCTGTTCCCGGGACATCGATCAGCCCCAGCATTTT. It codes for CACSRDIDQPQHF. The genes are TRBV30 and TRBJ1-5; D perhaps matches TRBD1 (6 bases). The CDR3 totals 13 residues. The germline V gene encodes CDR1 GTSNPN and CDR2 SVGIG (reference sequence). The V gene lost 6 bases and the J gene lost 5 bases, with 14 bases spanning the gap. The complete variable domain, with remaining parts taken from reference TRBV30 and TRBJ1-5, reads SQTIHQWPATLVQPVGSPLSLECTVEGTSNPNLYWYRQAAGRGLQLLFYSVGIGQISSEVPQNLSASRPQDRQFILSSKKLLLSDSGFYLCACSRDIDQPQHFGDGTRLSIL.

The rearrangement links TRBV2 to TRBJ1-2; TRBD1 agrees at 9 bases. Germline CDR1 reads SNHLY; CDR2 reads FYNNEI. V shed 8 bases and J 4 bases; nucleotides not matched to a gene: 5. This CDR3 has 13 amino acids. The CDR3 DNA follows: TGTGCCAGCTATGGGACAGGGACCTATGGCTACACCTTC. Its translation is CASYGTGTYGYTF.

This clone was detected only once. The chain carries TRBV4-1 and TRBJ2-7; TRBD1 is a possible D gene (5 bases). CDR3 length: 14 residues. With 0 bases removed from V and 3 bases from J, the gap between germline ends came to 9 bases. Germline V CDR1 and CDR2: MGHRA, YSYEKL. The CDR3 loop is CASSQEARDYEQYF. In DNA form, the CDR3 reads TGCGCCAGCAGCCAAGAGGCCAGGGACTACGAGCAGTACTTC.